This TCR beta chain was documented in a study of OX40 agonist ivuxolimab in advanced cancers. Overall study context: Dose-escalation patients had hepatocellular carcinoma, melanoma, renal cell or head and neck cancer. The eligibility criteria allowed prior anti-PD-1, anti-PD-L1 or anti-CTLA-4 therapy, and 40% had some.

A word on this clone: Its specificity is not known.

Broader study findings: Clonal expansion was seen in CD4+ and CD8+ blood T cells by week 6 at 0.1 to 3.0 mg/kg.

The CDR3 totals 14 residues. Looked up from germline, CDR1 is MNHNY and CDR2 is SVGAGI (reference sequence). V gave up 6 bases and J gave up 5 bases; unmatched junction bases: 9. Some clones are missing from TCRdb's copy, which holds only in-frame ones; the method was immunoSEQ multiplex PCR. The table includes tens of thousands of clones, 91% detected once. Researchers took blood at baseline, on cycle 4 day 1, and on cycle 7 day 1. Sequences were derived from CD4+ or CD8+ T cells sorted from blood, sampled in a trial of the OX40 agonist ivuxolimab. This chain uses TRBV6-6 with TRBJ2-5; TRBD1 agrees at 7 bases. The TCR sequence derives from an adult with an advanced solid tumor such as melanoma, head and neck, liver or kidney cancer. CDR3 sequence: CASSAGTDPETQYF. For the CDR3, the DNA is TGTGCCAGCAGCGCCGGGACAGACCCGGAGACCCAGTACTTC.